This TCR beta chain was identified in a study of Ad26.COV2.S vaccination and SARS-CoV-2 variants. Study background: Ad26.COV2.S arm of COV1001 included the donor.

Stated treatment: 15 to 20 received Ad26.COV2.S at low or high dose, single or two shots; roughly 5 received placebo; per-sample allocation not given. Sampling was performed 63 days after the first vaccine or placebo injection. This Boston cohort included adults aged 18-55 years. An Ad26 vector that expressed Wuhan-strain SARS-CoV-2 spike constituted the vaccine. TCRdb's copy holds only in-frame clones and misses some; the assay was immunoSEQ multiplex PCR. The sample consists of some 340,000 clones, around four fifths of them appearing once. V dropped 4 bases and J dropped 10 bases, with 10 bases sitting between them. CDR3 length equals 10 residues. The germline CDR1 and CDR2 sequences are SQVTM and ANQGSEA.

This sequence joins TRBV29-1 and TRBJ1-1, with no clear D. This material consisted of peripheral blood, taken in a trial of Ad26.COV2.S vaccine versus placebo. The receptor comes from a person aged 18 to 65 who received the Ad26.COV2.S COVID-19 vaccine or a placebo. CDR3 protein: CSVVEGRAFF. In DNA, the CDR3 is TGCAGCGTTGTGGAGGGTCGAGCTTTCTTT.